The entry below gives a single T cell receptor (beta chain) sequence along with its context. What it binds is not known. This record comes from a study of brain T cells in children with intractable seizures. Whole-study findings and limits: Clones missing pre-surgery may reflect undersampling of that blood sample. Patients' HCMV serostatus was unknown; virus specificity rests on CDR3 similarity alone.

This table comes from immunoSEQ multiplex PCR, and its TCRdb copy is limited to in-frame clones, with some not included. Here the sample spans under 150,000 clones, approximately 94% being singletons. Germline CDR1 reads MNHEY; CDR2 reads SVGEGT. The CDR3 loop spans 11 amino acids. Trimming removed 6 bases from V and 14 bases from J; junction bases left unmatched: 5. Sequencing was limited to surgery cases with top T cell transcript signatures in brain tissue. Source: peripheral blood, taken at surgery. J is TRBJ2-5 and V is TRBV6-2 or TRBV6-3; 11 positions match TRBD1. This clonotype was obtained from a boy younger than two with hemimegalencephaly and intractable seizures. The CDR3 protein is CASSHGTGGYF. As DNA, the CDR3 is TGTGCCAGCAGCCACGGGACAGGGGGATACTTC.